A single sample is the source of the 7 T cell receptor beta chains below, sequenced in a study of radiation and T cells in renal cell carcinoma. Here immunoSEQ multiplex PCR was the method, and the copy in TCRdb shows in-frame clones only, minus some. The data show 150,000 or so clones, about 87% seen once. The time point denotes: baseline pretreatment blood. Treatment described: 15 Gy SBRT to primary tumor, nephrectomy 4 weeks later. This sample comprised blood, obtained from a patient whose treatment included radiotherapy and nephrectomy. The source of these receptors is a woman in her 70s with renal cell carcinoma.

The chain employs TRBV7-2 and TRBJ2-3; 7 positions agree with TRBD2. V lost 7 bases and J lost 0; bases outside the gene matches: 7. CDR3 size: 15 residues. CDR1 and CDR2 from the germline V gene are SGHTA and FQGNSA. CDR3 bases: TGTGCCAGCAACAGCGGGGAAACTAGCACAGATACGCAGTATTTT. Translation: CASNSGETSTDTQYF.

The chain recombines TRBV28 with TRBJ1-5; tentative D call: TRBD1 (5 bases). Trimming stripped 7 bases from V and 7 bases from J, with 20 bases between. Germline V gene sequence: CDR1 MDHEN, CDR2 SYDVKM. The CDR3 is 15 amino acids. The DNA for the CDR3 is TGTGCCAGCACCGAGACGGCGGGGGGGGTACAGCCCCAGCATTTT. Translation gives CASTETAGGVQPQHF.

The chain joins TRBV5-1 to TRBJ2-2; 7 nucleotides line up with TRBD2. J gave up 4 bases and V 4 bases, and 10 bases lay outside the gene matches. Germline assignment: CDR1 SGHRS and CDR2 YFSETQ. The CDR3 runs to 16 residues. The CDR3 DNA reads TGCGCCAGCAGCCCGGGGGGTAGCTGGTTCACCGGGGAGCTGTTTTTT. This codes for CASSPGGSWFTGELFF.

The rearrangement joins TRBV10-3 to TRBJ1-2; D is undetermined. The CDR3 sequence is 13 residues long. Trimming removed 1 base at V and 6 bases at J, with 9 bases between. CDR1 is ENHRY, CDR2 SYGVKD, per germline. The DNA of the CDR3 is TGTGCCATCAGTGAGTTTTCGGGGAATGGCTACACCTTC. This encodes CAISEFSGNGYTF.

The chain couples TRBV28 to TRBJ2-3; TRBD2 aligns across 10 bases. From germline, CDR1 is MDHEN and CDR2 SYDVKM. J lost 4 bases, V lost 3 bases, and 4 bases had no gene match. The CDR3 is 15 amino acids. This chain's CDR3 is CASSFQRGGADTQYF. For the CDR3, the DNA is TGTGCCAGCAGTTTTCAGCGGGGGGGCGCAGATACGCAGTATTTT.

The CDR3 loop is CASSLVGGRSYNEQFF. The DNA of the CDR3 is TGTGCCAGCAGCTTAGTAGGGGGGCGCTCCTACAATGAGCAGTTCTTC. The chain links TRBV11-2 to TRBJ2-1, with D possibly called TRBD1 or TRBD2 (6 bases each). With 1 base removed from V and 0 bases from J, the gap between germline ends came to 10 bases. Germline V gene data show CDR1 as SGHAT and CDR2 as FQNNGV. This CDR3 region has 16 residues.

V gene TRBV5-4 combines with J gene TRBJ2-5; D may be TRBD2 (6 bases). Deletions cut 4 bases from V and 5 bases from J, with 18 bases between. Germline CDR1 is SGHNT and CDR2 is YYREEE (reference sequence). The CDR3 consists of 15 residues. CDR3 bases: TGTGCCAGCAGCCATCCTTTGGGGGGAGAGGAGACCCAGTACTTC. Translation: CASSHPLGGEETQYF.